The 29 T cell receptor beta chains given below trace back to one sample, sequenced in a study of blood T cell repertoires in COVID-19. Profiled with immunoSEQ multiplex PCR; TCRdb holds only in-frame clones, not every one. Among 280,000 or so clones listed, around 91% were seen once. The material sequenced was PBMCs or T cells enriched from blood (not recorded which). The source is a woman aged 18-35 years with acute COVID-19.

This clone was recorded only once. The chain has TRBV11-2 and TRBJ1-2; no definite D call. Trimming removed 1 base at V and 3 bases at J, with 6 bases between. The CDR3 loop spans 13 amino acids. Germline loops: CDR1 SGHAT, CDR2 FQNNGV. CDR3 protein: CASSLVPDYGYTF. CDR3 nucleotide sequence: TGTGCCAGCAGCTTAGTCCCAGACTATGGCTACACCTTC.

The chain combines TRBV10-3 with TRBJ1-1; the D gene is possibly TRBD1 (6 bases). The V end lost 4 bases, the J end lost 5 bases, and 14 bases lay between the germline ends. The CDR3 has 14 residues. Germline assignment: CDR1 ENHRY and CDR2 SYGVKD. CDR3 residues: CAISGPGARTEAFF. The CDR3 nucleotides are TGTGCCATCAGTGGTCCAGGGGCGAGGACTGAAGCTTTCTTT.

This chain links TRBV7-9 with TRBJ2-7; D is possibly TRBD2 (6 bases). The germline V and J ends were trimmed by 5 bases and 5 bases, with 13 bases remaining between them. This CDR3 contains 13 residues. Looked up from germline, CDR1 is SEHNR and CDR2 is FQNEAQ (reference sequence). CDR3 DNA: TGTGCCAGCAGCCCTGGGAGGACCCACGAGCAGTACTTC. Protein: CASSPGRTHEQYF.

V gene TRBV28 combines with J gene TRBJ2-5; 9 nucleotides agree with TRBD1. Germline CDR1 is MDHEN and CDR2 is SYDVKM. The CDR3 loop spans 14 amino acids. Trimming at V came to 10 bases and at J to 5 bases, leaving 11 bases not matched to a gene. In DNA form, the CDR3 reads TGTGCCACCCACCGGGACAGGGTTTACGAGACCCAGTACTTC. It encodes CATHRDRVYETQYF.

The V and J genes are TRBV6-5 and TRBJ1-1; D possibly corresponds to TRBD1 (6 bases). CDR1 and CDR2 (germline): MNHEY, SVGAGI. The CDR3 loop spans 16 amino acids. V lost 2 bases to trimming and J lost 1 base, with 14 bases between them. The DNA of the CDR3 is TGTGCCAGCAGTTACCGGCTACAGGGCGCGAACACTGAAGCTTTCTTT. It translates to CASSYRLQGANTEAFF.

V gene TRBV12-3 or TRBV12-4 combines with J gene TRBJ2-1; TRBD1 aligns across 8 bases. This CDR3 contains 13 residues. V lost 8 bases to trimming and J lost 6 bases; unmatched junction nucleotides: 6. The DNA for the CDR3 is TGTGCCAGCGGGACAGGTCTTCTCAATGAGCAGTTCTTC. This encodes CASGTGLLNEQFF.

The chain links TRBV27 to TRBJ2-7; D is unresolved. Trimming shortened V by 10 bases and J by 1 base, and 8 bases separated the two germline ends. The CDR3 totals 11 residues. Germline values: CDR1 MNHEY, CDR2 SMNVEV (reference sequence). CDR3 nucleotide sequence: TGTGCCACTGGCAGGTCCTACGAGCAGTACTTC. This gives the protein CATGRSYEQYF.

The rearrangement joins TRBV6-5 to TRBJ2-3; D gene ambiguous. The CDR3 loop spans 14 amino acids. Germline V gene lookup returns CDR1 MNHEY and CDR2 SVGAGI. V shed 3 bases and J shed 1 base, with 8 bases lying between them. In DNA form, the CDR3 reads TGTGCCAGCAGTTATTCCCGGGGCACAGATACGCAGTATTTT. It is translated as CASSYSRGTDTQYF.

V gene TRBV19 combines with J gene TRBJ1-4; D gene ambiguous. V shed 7 bases and J shed 5 bases, with 5 bases lying between them. The CDR3 is 11 amino acids. Germline assignment: CDR1 LNHDA and CDR2 SQIVND (reference sequence). CDR3 sequence (DNA): TGTGCCAGTACCAGGAATGAAAAACTGTTTTTT. Its protein product is CASTRNEKLFF.

In this sample, this clone turned up once. The J gene is TRBJ2-3, the V gene TRBV7-9; 13 bases are shared with TRBD2. Trimming at V came to 6 bases and at J to 0 bases, leaving 9 bases not matched to a gene. The CDR3 sequence is 18 residues long. Germline V gene data show CDR1 as SEHNR and CDR2 as FQNEAQ (reference sequence). The CDR3 loop is CASRYGTSGNRSTDTQYF. In DNA form, the CDR3 reads TGTGCCAGCAGATACGGGACTAGCGGGAACCGGAGCACAGATACGCAGTATTTT.

J is TRBJ1-6 and V is TRBV5-4; D gene unclear. The CDR3 is 16 residues long. The V end was cut by 1 base, the J end by 0 bases, with 8 bases between. Germline V lookup: CDR1 SGHNT, CDR2 YYREEE (reference sequence). CDR3 in DNA: TGTGCCAGCAGCTTGCGAGGGAGCTCCTATAATTCACCCCTCCACTTT. This translates into CASSLRGSSYNSPLHF.

On this clone: Within the sample, other DNA sequences also encode this same CDR3. The chain couples TRBV4-1 to TRBJ1-5; D is unclear. CDR1 is MGHRA, CDR2 YSYEKL, per germline. Trimming cost V 1 base and J 6 bases, with 7 bases left between them. CDR3 length: 13 residues. CDR3 amino acids: CASSQVRGQPQHF. CDR3 nucleotides: TGCGCCAGCAGCCAAGTTCGGGGTCAGCCCCAGCATTTT.

The chain is built from TRBV11-2 and TRBJ2-7; 10 nucleotides align to TRBD1. The junction had 7 bases not matched to a gene; V was cut back by 4 bases and J by 4 bases. Per germline, CDR1 SGHAT and CDR2 FQNNGV. The CDR3 is 15 amino acids. CDR3 region: CASSSGQGIDYEQYF. As DNA, the CDR3 is TGTGCCAGCAGCTCGGGACAGGGGATAGATTACGAGCAGTACTTC. Full variable domain (missing parts from reference TRBV11-2 and TRBJ2-7): EAGVAQSPRYKIIEKRQSVAFWCNPISGHATLYWYQQILGQGPKLLIQFQNNGVVDDSQLPKDRFSAERLKGVDSTLKIQPAKLEDSAVYLCASSSGQGIDYEQYFGPGTRLTVT.

This chain connects TRBV4-1 to TRBJ1-4; D gene ambiguous. The V gene lost 4 bases and the J gene lost 2 bases, with 8 bases spanning the gap. The CDR3 contains 14 residues. Germline V gene sequence: CDR1 MGHRA, CDR2 YSYEKL. The CDR3 loop reads CASSRSSTNEKLFF. Here the CDR3 DNA reads TGCGCCAGCAGCCGGAGTAGCACTAATGAAAAACTGTTTTTT.

The chain has TRBV25-1 and TRBJ1-1; tentatively, D is TRBD1 (5 bases). Germline CDR1 is MGHDK and CDR2 is SYGVNS. V was cut by 1 base and J by 1 base, with 7 bases left in between. The CDR3 is made up of 14 amino acids. CDR3 coding DNA: TGTGCCAGCAGTGAATTCGGGGGGAACACTGAAGCTTTCTTT. Translated: CASSEFGGNTEAFF.

This chain joins TRBV24-1 and TRBJ1-1; D unclear. V was cut by 3 bases and J by 4 bases, with 11 bases left in between. CDR3 size: 14 residues. CDR1 and CDR2 (germline): KGHDR, SFDVKD. The chain's CDR3 is CATSDEDPVTEAFF. The DNA of the CDR3 is TGTGCCACCAGTGATGAGGATCCGGTCACTGAAGCTTTCTTT.

The chain has TRBV5-1 and TRBJ1-1; TRBD1 might be the D (6 bases). V dropped 3 bases and J dropped 1 base, with 10 bases sitting between them. Per germline, CDR1 SGHRS and CDR2 YFSETQ. CDR3 length: 14 amino acids. The CDR3 reads CASSSDRPNTEAFF. For the CDR3, the DNA is TGCGCCAGCAGCTCGGACAGACCGAACACTGAAGCTTTCTTT. The full variable domain, completed using reference TRBV5-1 and TRBJ1-1, is KAGVTQTPRYLIKTRGQQVTLSCSPISGHRSVSWYQQTPGQGLQFLFEYFSETQRNKGNFPGRFSGRQFSNSRSEMNVSTLELGDSALYLCASSSDRPNTEAFFGQGTRLTVV.

Worth noting for this clone: The junction differs from germline at one of its ends, possibly a read error. In the same sample, other DNA sequences code for this CDR3. The gene calls are TRBV28 and TRBJ2-7; TRBD2 agrees at 8 bases. The CDR3 contains 14 residues. CDR1 and CDR2 (germline): MDHEN, SYDVKM. CDR3 region: CASSLSGSSHEQYF. CDR3 nucleotide sequence: TGTGCCAGCAGTTTAAGCGGGAGCTCCCACGAGCAGTACTTC.

The sample holds a few counts of this clone. This chain joins TRBV4-1 and TRBJ2-1, with TRBD2 matching 11 bases. The CDR3 contains 15 residues. Germline lookup yields CDR1 MGHRA and CDR2 YSYEKL. With 1 base clipped from V and 5 bases from J, the junction kept 1 base outside the gene matches. This CDR3 reads CASSQGGLADNEQFF. CDR3 nucleotides: TGCGCCAGCAGCCAAGGGGGACTAGCGGACAATGAGCAGTTCTTC.

This chain uses TRBV28 with TRBJ1-2; D unclear. This CDR3 spans 11 amino acids. Per germline, CDR1 MDHEN and CDR2 SYDVKM. Trimming removed 8 bases from V and 8 bases from J, with 12 bases in between. The CDR3 is CASGYPGGYTF. The CDR3, as DNA: TGTGCCAGCGGTTACCCGGGGGGCTACACCTTC.

This sequence joins TRBV4-1 and TRBJ2-7, with D uncertain. Germline V gene sequence: CDR1 MGHRA, CDR2 YSYEKL. Trimming removed 5 bases from V and 2 bases from J, with 10 bases in between. This CDR3 region has 13 residues. CDR3 protein: CASSSGGAYEQYF. The CDR3 nucleotides are TGCGCCAGCAGCTCTGGCGGAGCCTACGAGCAGTACTTC.

The genes are TRBV6-5 and TRBJ2-3; 7 nucleotides line up with TRBD2. Germline CDR1 is MNHEY and CDR2 is SVGAGI. V was clipped by 6 bases and J by 0 bases; unmatched bases: 3. This CDR3 is 14 amino acids long. CDR3 sequence reads: CASRPRGSTDTQYF. CDR3 nucleotide sequence: TGTGCCAGCAGACCGCGGGGGAGCACAGATACGCAGTATTTT.

V is TRBV11-2 and J is TRBJ2-5, with TRBD1 as a possible D gene (7 bases). The CDR3 spans 18 residues. Trimming pared 1 base from V and 2 bases from J, leaving 20 bases between. CDR1 and CDR2 from the germline V gene are SGHAT and FQNNGV. The DNA for the CDR3 is TGTGCCAGCAGCTTAGGACAGGGTTTCGAGGGAGGACAAGAGACCCAGTACTTC. Translating gives CASSLGQGFEGGQETQYF.

The rearrangement uses TRBV7-9 and TRBJ2-3; 11 positions agree with TRBD2. J gave up 4 bases and V 4 bases, and 13 bases lay outside the gene matches. CDR1 SEHNR and CDR2 FQNEAQ come from the germline V gene (reference sequence). The CDR3 is made up of 18 amino acids. CDR3 loop: CASSSHELTSGKADTQYF. In DNA form, the CDR3 reads TGTGCCAGCAGCTCCCACGAACTGACTAGCGGGAAGGCAGATACGCAGTATTTT. The whole variable domain, filled in from reference TRBV7-9 and TRBJ2-3, reads DTGVSQNPRHKITKRGQNVTFRCDPISEHNRLYWYRQTLGQGPEFLTYFQNEAQLEKSRLLSDRFSAERPKGSFSTLEIQRTEQGDSAMYLCASSSHELTSGKADTQYFGPGTRLTVL.

This clone was detected only a few times. The CDR3 region is CASSQTSGRSSYNEQFF. As DNA, the CDR3 is TGTGCCAGCAGCCAGACTAGCGGGAGGTCCTCCTACAATGAGCAGTTCTTC. The chain uses TRBV11-2 and TRBJ2-1; TRBD2 matches at 13 bases. CDR3 length equals 17 residues. V trimming: 5 bases; J trimming: 0 bases; junction bases outside the gene matches: 4. The germline V gene has CDR1 SGHAT and CDR2 FQNNGV.

For this clone: Other DNA sequences in this sample translate to the same CDR3. V and J are TRBV19 and TRBJ2-3; 8 positions match TRBD2. Trimming at V came to 3 bases and at J to 7 bases, leaving 6 bases not matched to a gene. Germline V CDR1 and CDR2: LNHDA, SQIVND (reference sequence). The CDR3 contains 14 residues. The CDR3 loop is CASSIGLARNTQYF. For the CDR3, the DNA is TGTGCCAGTAGTATCGGACTAGCCCGAAATACGCAGTATTTT.

V usage is TRBV30 and J usage is TRBJ2-7; D remains ambiguous. Trimming took off 3 bases at V and 2 bases at J, with 14 bases between the two ends. Germline assignment: CDR1 GTSNPN and CDR2 SVGIG (reference sequence). This CDR3 has 14 residues. CDR3 region: CAWRGPVRAYEQYF. CDR3 DNA sequence: TGTGCCTGGAGGGGCCCGGTGAGAGCCTACGAGCAGTACTTC.

This chain connects TRBV30 to TRBJ2-1, with 13 bases fitting TRBD2. Germline trimming cut 3 bases from V and 8 bases from J; bases unmatched to any gene: 7. Germline values: CDR1 GTSNPN, CDR2 SVGIG (reference sequence). The CDR3 is 15 amino acids. CDR3: CAWRPGTSGIHEQFF. DNA of the CDR3: TGTGCCTGGAGGCCAGGGACTAGCGGGATTCATGAGCAGTTCTTC.

This clone showed up just once. Here the CDR3 DNA reads TGTGCCAGCAGTCCCGGGGTATCCCACGAGCAGTACTTC. Its protein is CASSPGVSHEQYF. J is TRBJ2-7 and V is TRBV27; perhaps TRBD2 as D (5 bases). The V end lost 5 bases, the J end lost 5 bases, and 13 bases lay between the germline ends. The CDR3 runs 13 residues. Germline values: CDR1 MNHEY, CDR2 SMNVEV (reference sequence).